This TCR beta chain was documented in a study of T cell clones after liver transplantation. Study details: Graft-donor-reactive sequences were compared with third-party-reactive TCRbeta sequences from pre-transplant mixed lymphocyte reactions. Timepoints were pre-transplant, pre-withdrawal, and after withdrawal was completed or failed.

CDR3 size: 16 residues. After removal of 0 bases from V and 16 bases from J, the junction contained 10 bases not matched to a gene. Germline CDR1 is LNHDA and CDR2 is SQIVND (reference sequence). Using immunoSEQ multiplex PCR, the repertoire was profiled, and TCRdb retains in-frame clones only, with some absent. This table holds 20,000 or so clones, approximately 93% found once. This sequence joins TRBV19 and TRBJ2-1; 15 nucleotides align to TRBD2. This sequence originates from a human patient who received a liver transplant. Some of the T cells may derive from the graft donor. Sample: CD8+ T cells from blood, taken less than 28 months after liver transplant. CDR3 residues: CASSIDPGTSGRSGFF. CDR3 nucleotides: TGTGCCAGTAGTATAGATCCAGGGACTAGCGGGAGGTCGGGTTTCTTC.